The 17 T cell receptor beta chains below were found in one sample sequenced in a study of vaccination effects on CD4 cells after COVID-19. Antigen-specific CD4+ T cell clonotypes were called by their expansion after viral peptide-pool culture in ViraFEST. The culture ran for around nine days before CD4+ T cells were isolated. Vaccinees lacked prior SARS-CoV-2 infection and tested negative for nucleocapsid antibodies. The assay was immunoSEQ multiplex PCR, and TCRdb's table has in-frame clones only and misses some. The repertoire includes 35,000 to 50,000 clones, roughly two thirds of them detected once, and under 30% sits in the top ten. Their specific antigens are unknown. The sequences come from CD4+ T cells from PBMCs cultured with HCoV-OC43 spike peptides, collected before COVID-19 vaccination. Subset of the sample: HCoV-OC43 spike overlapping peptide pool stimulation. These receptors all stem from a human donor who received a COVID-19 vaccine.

This CDR3 is CASSPTFIVAFF. In DNA form, the CDR3 reads TGTGCCAGCAGCCCGACATTCATCGTGGCTTTCTTT. The J gene is TRBJ1-1, the V gene TRBV28; D is unresolved. V was trimmed by 6 bases and J by 11 bases, leaving 16 bases between them. CDR1 MDHEN and CDR2 SYDVKM come from the germline V gene. The CDR3 sequence is 12 residues long.

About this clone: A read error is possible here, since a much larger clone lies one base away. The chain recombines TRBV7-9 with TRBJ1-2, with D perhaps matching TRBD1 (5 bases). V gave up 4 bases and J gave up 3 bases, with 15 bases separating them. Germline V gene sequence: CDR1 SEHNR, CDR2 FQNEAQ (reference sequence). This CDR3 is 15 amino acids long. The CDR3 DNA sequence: TGTGCCAGCAGCTCCATCGGGACGGATTACTATGGCTACACCTTC. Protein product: CASSSIGTDYYGYTF.

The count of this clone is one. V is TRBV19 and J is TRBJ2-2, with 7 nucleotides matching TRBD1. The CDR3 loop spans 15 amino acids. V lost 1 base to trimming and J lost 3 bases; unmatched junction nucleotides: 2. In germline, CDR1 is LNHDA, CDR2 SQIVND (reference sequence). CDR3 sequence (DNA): TGTGCCAGTAGTATAGTAGGGACAGACACCGGGGAGCTGTTTTTT. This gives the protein CASSIVGTDTGELFF.

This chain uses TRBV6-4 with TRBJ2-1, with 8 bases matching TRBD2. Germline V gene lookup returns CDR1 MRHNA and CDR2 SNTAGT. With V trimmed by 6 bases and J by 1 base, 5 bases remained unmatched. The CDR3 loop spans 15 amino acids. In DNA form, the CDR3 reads TGTGCCAGCAGACGTACTAGCGGATCCTACAATGAGCAGTTCTTC. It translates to CASRRTSGSYNEQFF.

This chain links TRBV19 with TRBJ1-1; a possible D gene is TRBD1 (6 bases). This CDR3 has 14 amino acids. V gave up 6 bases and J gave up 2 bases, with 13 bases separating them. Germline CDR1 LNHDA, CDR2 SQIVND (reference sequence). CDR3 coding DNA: TGTGCCAGTAGCGATTACAGGGATAACACTGAAGCTTTCTTT. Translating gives CASSDYRDNTEAFF.

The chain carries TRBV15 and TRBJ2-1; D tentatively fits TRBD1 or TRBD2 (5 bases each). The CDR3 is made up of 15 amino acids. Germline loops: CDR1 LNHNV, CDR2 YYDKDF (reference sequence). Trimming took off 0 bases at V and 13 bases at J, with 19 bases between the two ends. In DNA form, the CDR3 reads TGTGCCACCAGCAGAGATCCCGGGACCGGGGCCCGCCAGTTCTTC. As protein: CATSRDPGTGARQFF.

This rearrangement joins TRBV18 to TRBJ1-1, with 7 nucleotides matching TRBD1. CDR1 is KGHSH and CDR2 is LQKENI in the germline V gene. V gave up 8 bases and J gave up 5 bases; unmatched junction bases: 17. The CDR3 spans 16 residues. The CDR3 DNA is TGTGCCAGCCTCACAGGAGGAGGGGGCACACGAACTGAAGCTTTCTTT. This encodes CASLTGGGGTRTEAFF.

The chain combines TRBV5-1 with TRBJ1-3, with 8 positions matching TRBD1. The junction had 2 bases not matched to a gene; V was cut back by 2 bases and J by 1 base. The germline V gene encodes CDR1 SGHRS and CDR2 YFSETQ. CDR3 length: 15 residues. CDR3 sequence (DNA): TGCGCCAGCAGCTTCCGGACAGGGTCTGGAAACACCATATATTTT. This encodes CASSFRTGSGNTIYF. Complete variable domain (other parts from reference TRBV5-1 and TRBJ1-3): KAGVTQTPRYLIKTRGQQVTLSCSPISGHRSVSWYQQTPGQGLQFLFEYFSETQRNKGNFPGRFSGRQFSNSRSEMNVSTLELGDSALYLCASSFRTGSGNTIYFGEGSWLTVV.

This chain's CDR3 is CAISATSVTDTQYF. As DNA, the CDR3 is TGTGCCATCAGTGCGACTAGCGTCACAGATACGCAGTATTTT. The chain combines TRBV10-3 with TRBJ2-3; 8 bases match TRBD2. The CDR3 contains 14 residues. Trimming cost V 4 bases and J 2 bases; bases outside gene matches: 2. The germline CDR1 and CDR2 sequences are ENHRY and SYGVKD.

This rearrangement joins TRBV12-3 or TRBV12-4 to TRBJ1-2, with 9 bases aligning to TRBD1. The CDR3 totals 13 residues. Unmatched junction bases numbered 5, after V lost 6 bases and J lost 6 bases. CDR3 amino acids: CASSPGTGNGYTF. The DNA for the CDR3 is TGTGCCAGCAGCCCCGGGACAGGGAATGGCTACACCTTC.

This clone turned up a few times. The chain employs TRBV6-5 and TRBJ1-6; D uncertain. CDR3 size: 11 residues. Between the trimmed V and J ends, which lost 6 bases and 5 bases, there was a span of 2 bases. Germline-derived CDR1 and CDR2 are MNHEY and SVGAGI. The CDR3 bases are TGTGCCAGCAGGGATAATTCACCCCTCCACTTT. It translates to CASRDNSPLHF.

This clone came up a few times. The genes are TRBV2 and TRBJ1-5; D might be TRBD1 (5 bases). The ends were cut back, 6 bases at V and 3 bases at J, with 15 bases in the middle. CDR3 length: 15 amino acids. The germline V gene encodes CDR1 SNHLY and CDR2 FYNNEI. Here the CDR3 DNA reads TGTGCCAGCAGGGATCGGGGGGACCCCAATCAGCCCCAGCATTTT. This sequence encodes CASRDRGDPNQPQHF.

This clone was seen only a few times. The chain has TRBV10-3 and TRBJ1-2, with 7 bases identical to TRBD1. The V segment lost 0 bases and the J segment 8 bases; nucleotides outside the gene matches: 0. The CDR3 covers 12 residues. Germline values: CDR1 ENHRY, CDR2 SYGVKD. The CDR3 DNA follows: TGTGCCATCAGTGAGTCGGGACAGGGCTACACCTTC. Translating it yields CAISESGQGYTF.

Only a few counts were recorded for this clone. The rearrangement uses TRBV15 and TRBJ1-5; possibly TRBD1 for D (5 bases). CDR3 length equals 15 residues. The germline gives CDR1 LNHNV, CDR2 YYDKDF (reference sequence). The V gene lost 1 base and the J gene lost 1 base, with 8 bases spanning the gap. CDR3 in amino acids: CATSRVGGSNQPQHF. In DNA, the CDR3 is TGTGCCACCAGCAGAGTCGGGGGGAGCAATCAGCCCCAGCATTTT.

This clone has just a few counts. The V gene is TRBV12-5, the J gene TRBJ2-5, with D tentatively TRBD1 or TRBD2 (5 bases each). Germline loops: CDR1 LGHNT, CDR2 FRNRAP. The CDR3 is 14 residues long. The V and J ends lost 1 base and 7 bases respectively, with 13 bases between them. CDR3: CASGLGYRGATQYF. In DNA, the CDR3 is TGTGCTAGTGGTTTGGGTTACAGAGGGGCGACCCAGTACTTC.

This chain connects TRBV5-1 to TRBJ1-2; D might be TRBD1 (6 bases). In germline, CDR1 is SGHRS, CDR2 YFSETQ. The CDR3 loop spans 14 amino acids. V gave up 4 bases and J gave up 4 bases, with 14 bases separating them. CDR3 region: CASSPGQKAYGYTF. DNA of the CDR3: TGCGCCAGCAGCCCCGGACAGAAAGCCTATGGCTACACCTTC.

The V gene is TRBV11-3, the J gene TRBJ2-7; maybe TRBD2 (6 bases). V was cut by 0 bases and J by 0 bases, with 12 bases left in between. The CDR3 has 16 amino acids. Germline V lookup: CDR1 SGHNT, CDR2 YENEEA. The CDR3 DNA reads TGTGCCAGCAGCTTAGAGCGGGGTGGGGGCTCCTACGAGCAGTACTTC. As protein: CASSLERGGGSYEQYF.